Following are 8 T cell receptor beta chains from one sample sequenced in a study of cytomegalovirus exposure and HLA in healthy donors. Libraries were prepared by immunoSEQ multiplex PCR; TCRdb keeps only in-frame clonotypes and omits some of them. The table has 110,000 or so clones, around 85% seen once. The source material was PBMCs. Receptor source: a woman in her twenties or thirties in good health and CMV-seronegative.

This clone was detected only once. In DNA form, the CDR3 reads TGTGCTAGTGGGACAGGGTTTAGTTCACCCCTCCACTTT. This gives the protein CASGTGFSSPLHF. The rearrangement links TRBV12-5 to TRBJ1-6; TRBD1 matches 7 bases. V lost 6 bases and J lost 9; bases outside the gene matches: 5. Germline CDR1 reads LGHNT; CDR2 reads FRNRAP. The CDR3 is made up of 13 amino acids.

The chain is built from TRBV30 and TRBJ1-5; 7 bases line up with TRBD1. The germline V gene has CDR1 GTSNPN and CDR2 SVGIG (reference sequence). V trimming: 2 bases; J trimming: 5 bases; junction bases outside the gene matches: 6. The CDR3 totals 14 residues. CDR3 residues: CAWSQGQKDQPQHF. In DNA form, the CDR3 reads TGTGCCTGGAGTCAGGGACAGAAGGATCAGCCCCAGCATTTT.

This rearrangement joins TRBV7-9 to TRBJ2-1; TRBD2 aligns across 16 bases. Germline V gene lookup returns CDR1 SEHNR and CDR2 FQNEAQ (reference sequence). V gave up 7 bases and J gave up 2 bases; unmatched junction bases: 8. The CDR3 has 18 amino acids. CDR3 in amino acids: CASNSGLAGGITYNEQFF. CDR3 sequence (DNA): TGTGCCAGCAACTCGGGACTAGCGGGGGGGATCACCTACAATGAGCAGTTCTTC.

V usage is TRBV7-3 and J usage is TRBJ2-2, with D possibly matching TRBD2 (6 bases). CDR1 SGHTA and CDR2 FQGTGA come from the germline V gene. With 1 base removed from V and 6 bases from J, the gap between germline ends came to 18 bases. The CDR3 is made up of 17 amino acids. In DNA form, the CDR3 reads TGTGCCAGCAGCTTAAGCGGGGCTAACTACGGCGCCGGGGAGCTGTTTTTT. Residues: CASSLSGANYGAGELFF.

The chain carries TRBV7-8 and TRBJ2-7; tentative D call: TRBD1 (7 bases). This CDR3 contains 17 residues. V gave up 5 bases and J gave up 0 bases, with 20 bases separating them. CDR1 and CDR2 from the germline V gene are SGHVS and FQNEAQ. The CDR3 here is CASSRGATGTVSYEQYF. In nucleotides, the CDR3 is TGTGCCAGCAGCCGCGGGGCGACCGGGACAGTCTCCTACGAGCAGTACTTC.

To note about this clone: At one of its ends the junction is not consistent with the germline gene, which may arise from a read error. This chain joins TRBV14 and TRBJ2-7; 7 bases agree with TRBD1. Germline values: CDR1 SGHDN, CDR2 FVKESK. This CDR3 comprises 13 residues. The CDR3 is CASSQNLDRVVNF. The CDR3 region has the DNA TGTGCCAGCAGCCAAAACCTTGACAGGGTGGTTAACTTC.

The rearrangement uses TRBV6-5 and TRBJ1-3, with unresolved D. This CDR3 has 14 amino acids. V was cut by 0 bases and J by 0 bases, with 3 bases left in between. Looked up from germline, CDR1 is MNHEY and CDR2 is SVGAGI. CDR3 residues: CASSYSLSGNTIYF. CDR3 DNA sequence: TGTGCCAGCAGTTACTCACTCTCTGGAAACACCATATATTTT.

The chain links TRBV7-6 to TRBJ1-1, with D tentatively TRBD1 (5 bases). The CDR3 totals 14 residues. Trimming cost V 1 base and J 4 bases, with 10 bases left between them. The germline V gene has CDR1 SGHVS and CDR2 FNYEAQ. CDR3 in DNA: TGTGCCAGCAGCTTAGGGGGCTACGCCACTGAAGCTTTCTTT. This encodes CASSLGGYATEAFF. Complete variable domain (other parts from reference TRBV7-6 and TRBJ1-1): GAGVSQSPRYKVTKRGQDVALRCDPISGHVSLYWYRQALGQGPEFLTYFNYEAQQDKSGLPNDRFSAERPEGSISTLTIQRTEQRDSAMYRCASSLGGYATEAFFGQGTRLTVV.